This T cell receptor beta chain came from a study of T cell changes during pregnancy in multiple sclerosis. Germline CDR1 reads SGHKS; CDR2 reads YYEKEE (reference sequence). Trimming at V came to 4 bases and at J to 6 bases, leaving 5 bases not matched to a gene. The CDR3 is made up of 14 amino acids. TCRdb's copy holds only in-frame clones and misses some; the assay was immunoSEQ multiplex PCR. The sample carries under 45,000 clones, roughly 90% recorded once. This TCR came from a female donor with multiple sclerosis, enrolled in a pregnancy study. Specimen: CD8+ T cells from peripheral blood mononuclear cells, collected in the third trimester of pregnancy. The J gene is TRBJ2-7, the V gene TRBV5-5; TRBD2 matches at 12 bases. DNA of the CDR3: TGTGCCAGCAGCCTGACTAGCGGGAGTGGCGAGCAGTACTTC. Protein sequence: CASSLTSGSGEQYF.